A single sample gave rise to the 14 T cell receptor beta chains below, sequenced in a study of T cell clones after liver transplantation (dated 2019 in TCRdb). Libraries were made using the immunoSEQ multiplex PCR assay. This immuneACCESS table, as held by TCRdb, lists in-frame sequences with V and J called but not all clones. Of the missing ones, under half trace to an unresolved V gene in checked studies; the others have no known cause. The table for this sample lists fewer than 65,000 clones; roughly 71% of them were counted only once. The top ten hold approximately 10% of the sample. Here the sequenced sample was CD4+ T cells from blood, taken at the 22-month timepoint. The source of these receptors is a human patient who received a liver transplant. Following a transplant, some T lymphocytes may have been derived from the graft donor.

This clone was recorded once. The gene calls are TRBV29-1 and TRBJ2-3; 9 nucleotides match TRBD2. CDR1 and CDR2 from the germline V gene are SQVTM and ANQGSEA. The CDR3 spans 15 residues. Trimming took 6 bases from V and 8 from J; bases not matched to a gene: 15. CDR3: CSVSSEAGGPSTQYF. The CDR3 DNA follows: TGCAGCGTATCGTCGGAAGCGGGGGGACCCAGTACGCAGTATTTT.

This clone was counted many times. CDR3 nucleotide sequence: TGTGCCAGCAGCTTATCGGGGGGTAATTCACCCCTCCACTTT. The encoded protein is CASSLSGGNSPLHF. The chain links TRBV11-2 to TRBJ1-6; tentative D call: TRBD1 (5 bases). CDR1 SGHAT and CDR2 FQNNGV come from the germline V gene. Between the trimmed V and J ends, which lost 2 bases and 6 bases, there was a span of 8 bases. There are 14 residues in the CDR3.

The rearrangement links TRBV29-1 to TRBJ1-2, with D possibly matching TRBD1 (5 bases). In germline, CDR1 is SQVTM, CDR2 ANQGSEA. V lost 3 bases and J lost 4, with 12 bases in between. The CDR3 has 13 amino acids. The CDR3 protein is CSVERSGPYGYTF. CDR3 sequence (DNA): TGCAGCGTTGAGCGATCGGGGCCCTATGGCTACACCTTC.

The CDR3 nucleotides are TGTGCCAGCAGTTTACGCGGGGGGGCGGGAGATACGCAGTATTTT. Its translation is CASSLRGGAGDTQYF. The genes are TRBV27 and TRBJ2-3, with 9 positions matching TRBD2. Germline V CDR1 and CDR2: MNHEY, SMNVEV (reference sequence). With 2 bases clipped from V and 5 bases from J, the junction kept 5 bases outside the gene matches. The CDR3 has 15 amino acids.

The J gene is TRBJ2-7, the V gene TRBV6-5; the match to TRBD2 covers 7 bases. Germline CDR1 MNHEY, CDR2 SVGAGI. V was pared by 6 bases and J by 6 bases, with 8 bases of the junction left unmatched. This CDR3 has 13 residues. CDR3 in amino acids: CASSPRAGLEQYF. The DNA for the CDR3 is TGTGCCAGCAGCCCCCGAGCGGGGCTCGAGCAGTACTTC.

A word on this clone: At one boundary the junction diverges from the germline segment, which might be a read error. This rearrangement joins TRBV7-7 to TRBJ2-1; D is perhaps TRBD2 (7 bases). There are 14 residues in the CDR3. Germline assignment: CDR1 SSHAT and CDR2 FNYEAQ (reference sequence). CDR3 amino acids: CASSLGGVNNEQFF. CDR3 coding DNA: TGTGCTAGCAGCTTAGGGGGGGTAAACAATGAGCAGTTCTTC.

Comment on this clone: Other DNA sequences in the same sample also yield this CDR3. The chain has TRBV19 and TRBJ2-2; D is unclear. The CDR3 totals 13 residues. V lost 6 bases and J lost 2, with 7 bases in between. In germline, CDR1 is LNHDA, CDR2 SQIVND (reference sequence). As DNA, the CDR3 is TGTGCCAGTAGAAGGAGTAACACCGGGGAGCTGTTTTTT. It translates to CASRRSNTGELFF.

The rearrangement links TRBV18 to TRBJ2-7; 8 bases align to TRBD1. The CDR3 has 16 residues. J was trimmed by 3 bases and V by 5 bases; bases with no gene match: 12. Germline CDR1 reads KGHSH; CDR2 reads LQKENI. CDR3 in amino acids: CASSANSGTGRYEQYF. DNA for the CDR3: TGTGCCAGCTCAGCTAACTCCGGGACAGGACGCTACGAGCAGTACTTC. The whole variable domain, remainder taken from reference TRBV18 and TRBJ2-7, is NAGVMQNPRHLVRRRGQEARLRCSPMKGHSHVYWYRQLPEEGLKFMVYLQKENIIDESGMPKERFSAEFPKEGPSILRIQQVVRGDSAAYFCASSANSGTGRYEQYFGPGTRLTVT.

The chain couples TRBV7-2 to TRBJ2-7; D not resolved. The length of the CDR3 is 11 residues. Germline CDR1 SGHTA, CDR2 FQGNSA. Trimming took 1 base from V and 9 from J, leaving 7 bases between them. CDR3 bases: TGTGCCAGCAGCTTAGTTGGGCCGCAGTACTTC. Amino acid sequence: CASSLVGPQYF. Complete variable domain (other parts from reference TRBV7-2 and TRBJ2-7): GAGVSQSPSNKVTEKGKDVELRCDPISGHTALYWYRQSLGQGLEFLIYFQGNSAPDKSGLPSDRFSAERTGGSVSTLTIQRTQQEDSAVYLCASSLVGPQYFGPGTRLTVT.

This chain uses TRBV5-5 with TRBJ1-2; D gene uncertain. The CDR3 contains 15 residues. V shed 0 bases and J shed 3 bases, with 12 bases lying between them. Germline CDR1 SGHKS, CDR2 YYEKEE (reference sequence). In DNA form, the CDR3 reads TGTGCCAGCAGCTTGGATCGCCAAACTTACTATGGCTACACCTTC. It yields the protein CASSLDRQTYYGYTF.

About this clone itself: One junction end does not reproduce the germline sequence, and a read error may be involved. This specimen includes other DNA sequences encoding the same CDR3. The genes are TRBV28 and TRBJ1-2; D might be TRBD1 (6 bases). The V gene's germline CDR1 is MDHEN and CDR2 SYDVKM. The CDR3 has 14 amino acids. The CDR3 here is CASIGGRGIHGYTF. The CDR3 nucleotides are TGTGCCAGCATCGGAGGCAGGGGAATTCATGGCTACACTTTC.

The rearrangement links TRBV28 to TRBJ1-2; 7 nucleotides align to TRBD1. Losses at the gene ends were 8 bases for V and 2 bases for J; bases not matched to a gene: 8. The CDR3 consists of 14 residues. The V gene's germline CDR1 is MDHEN and CDR2 SYDVKM. CDR3 coding DNA: TGTGCCAGCGGCCCAGGGGGACGGAACTATGGCTACACCTTC. Translated, it gives CASGPGGRNYGYTF.

The chain has TRBV11-2 and TRBJ2-4; TRBD1 agrees at 9 bases. CDR1 is SGHAT and CDR2 is FQNNGV in the germline V gene. V trimming: 4 bases; J trimming: 3 bases; junction bases outside the gene matches: 4. The CDR3 is made up of 15 amino acids. CDR3 in DNA: TGTGCCAGCAGCTCCCCGACAGGGGGCAAAAACATTCAGTACTTC. This sequence encodes CASSSPTGGKNIQYF.

The CDR3 coding sequence is TGTGCCAGCTCACCATGGAGGGACCACACAGATACGCAGTATTTT. Protein: CASSPWRDHTDTQYF. This chain uses TRBV18 with TRBJ2-3, with D perhaps matching TRBD2 (6 bases). Looked up from germline, CDR1 is KGHSH and CDR2 is LQKENI. This CDR3 is built from 15 residues. V gave up 2 bases and J gave up 2 bases, with 11 bases separating them. The full variable domain, with the rest looked up from reference TRBV18 and TRBJ2-3, is NAGVMQNPRHLVRRRGQEARLRCSPMKGHSHVYWYRQLPEEGLKFMVYLQKENIIDESGMPKERFSAEFPKEGPSILRIQQVVRGDSAAYFCASSPWRDHTDTQYFGPGTRLTVL.